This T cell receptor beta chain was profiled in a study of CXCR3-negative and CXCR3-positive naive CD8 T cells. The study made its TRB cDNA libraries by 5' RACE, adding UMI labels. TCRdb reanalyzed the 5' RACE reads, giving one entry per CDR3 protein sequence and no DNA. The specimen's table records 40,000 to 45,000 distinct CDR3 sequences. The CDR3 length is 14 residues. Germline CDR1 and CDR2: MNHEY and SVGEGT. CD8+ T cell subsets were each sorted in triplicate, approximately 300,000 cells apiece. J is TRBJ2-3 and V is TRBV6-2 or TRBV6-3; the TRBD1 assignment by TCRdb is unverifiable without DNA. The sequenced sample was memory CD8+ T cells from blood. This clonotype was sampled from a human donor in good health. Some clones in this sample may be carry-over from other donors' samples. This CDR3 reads CASSGPAPSDTQYF.